The clone carrying this TCR beta chain was counted only a few times. Its antigen is unidentified. The data derive from a study of T cell repertoires in cytomegalovirus infection. TCRdb reanalysed the reads using MiXCR and keeps one entry per CDR3 protein. The sample contains some 800,000 distinct CDR3 sequences, 30% to 35% of which appear only once. This CDR3 has 15 amino acids. After removal of 1 base from V and 6 bases from J, the junction contained 5 bases not matched to a gene. The germline V gene encodes CDR1 LNHDA and CDR2 SQIVND (reference sequence). This chain links TRBV19 with TRBJ1-5, with TRBD1 matching over 8 bases. The source of this sequence is a human donor in good health (CMV status not recorded). Some clones in this sample may be carry-over from other donors' samples. The sequencing here drew on cultured CD8+ T cells from PBMCs, taken from culture after CMV antigen stimulation. The CDR3, as DNA: TGTGCCAGTAGTATAGCTGGACAGGGCTCTCAGCCCCAGCATTTT. It translates to CASSIAGQGSQPQHF.